One sample yielded the 17 T cell receptor beta chains listed below, sequenced in a study of blood T cell repertoires in COVID-19. The data were produced by immunoSEQ multiplex PCR, yet TCRdb's version contains in-frame clones alone and is incomplete. The table records about 250,000 clones, 88% of them present only once. The sequenced sample consisted of peripheral blood. The receptors were gathered from a man aged 80 or over with acute or convalescent COVID-19.

The gene calls are TRBV19 and TRBJ2-7; 14 nucleotides agree with TRBD2. This CDR3 is built from 15 residues. The trim removed 4 bases at V and 5 bases at J, leaving 4 bases unmatched. Germline CDR1 and CDR2: LNHDA and SQIVND (reference sequence). The CDR3 nucleotides read TGTGCCAGTAGTACGGGACTAGCGGGAGAGGACGAGCAGTACTTC. Translating it yields CASSTGLAGEDEQYF.

The J gene is TRBJ2-1, the V gene TRBV29-1; 11 nucleotides line up with TRBD2. The CDR3 sequence is 15 residues long. With V trimmed by 6 bases and J by 4 bases, 8 bases remained unmatched. CDR1 is SQVTM, CDR2 ANQGSEA, per germline. CDR3 DNA: TGCAGCGTCCTGACTAGCGGGACACCTTACAATGAGCAGTTCTTC. Translation gives CSVLTSGTPYNEQFF.

The sample holds one count of this clone. The rearrangement links TRBV6-5 to TRBJ2-1, with 8 positions matching TRBD1. The CDR3 consists of 13 residues. In germline, CDR1 is MNHEY, CDR2 SVGAGI. The trim removed 11 bases at V and 0 bases at J, leaving 3 bases unmatched. The CDR3 nucleotides read TGTGCCGGTGGACAGGGCTCCTACAATGAGCAGTTCTTC. Amino acids: CAGGQGSYNEQFF.

This chain joins TRBV6-5 and TRBJ1-5; D call uncertain. CDR1 is MNHEY and CDR2 is SVGAGI in the germline V gene. CDR3 length equals 13 residues. V gave up 4 bases and J gave up 4 bases, with 8 bases separating them. The CDR3 sequence: CASSLRVNQPQHF. The CDR3 nucleotides are TGTGCCAGCAGTTTACGGGTTAATCAGCCCCAGCATTTT.

The chain is built from TRBV20-1 and TRBJ1-1; D unclear. Germline V gene data show CDR1 as DFQATT and CDR2 as SNEGSKA (reference sequence). V shed 7 bases and J shed 6 bases, with 12 bases lying between them. The length of the CDR3 is 11 residues. CDR3: CSVEGDAEAFF. The CDR3 nucleotides are TGCAGTGTGGAGGGTGACGCTGAAGCTTTCTTT.

The CDR3 nucleotides read TGTGCCAGCAGCTTGGACGCGACGAGGAACTATGGCTACACCTTC. This sequence encodes CASSLDATRNYGYTF. This chain connects TRBV5-8 to TRBJ1-2, with D uncertain. Trimming cost V 0 bases and J 2 bases, with 11 bases left between them. CDR1 SGHTS and CDR2 YDEGEE come from the germline V gene. CDR3 size: 15 residues.

The chain employs TRBV7-2 and TRBJ2-2; possible D gene TRBD2, 5 bases. The CDR3 covers 17 residues. Trimming took off 1 base at V and 4 bases at J, with 16 bases between the two ends. In germline, CDR1 is SGHTA, CDR2 FQGNSA. CDR3 DNA sequence: TGTGCCAGCAGCTTAGAGTCCGTCACCAGCGGCACCGGGGAGCTGTTTTTT. Protein product: CASSLESVTSGTGELFF.

This clone was seen only once. This chain connects TRBV28 to TRBJ2-5; 7 bases are a match to TRBD2. Germline lookup yields CDR1 MDHEN and CDR2 SYDVKM. The CDR3 is 14 residues long. V was pared by 1 base and J by 5 bases, with 4 bases of the junction left unmatched. The CDR3 DNA is TGTGCCAGCAGTTTATCCGGGACTATGGAGACCCAGTACTTC. It is translated as CASSLSGTMETQYF.

The rearrangement links TRBV27 to TRBJ1-4; maybe TRBD1 (5 bases). V was pared by 3 bases and J by 10 bases, with 18 bases between. This CDR3 comprises 15 residues. CDR1 MNHEY and CDR2 SMNVEV come from the germline V gene (reference sequence). Written as DNA, the CDR3 is TGTGCCAGCAGTTTCTGGTCAGCGACTAGGGGAAAACTGTTTTTT. Its translation: CASSFWSATRGKLFF. Full variable domain (outside the CDR3, taken from reference TRBV27 and TRBJ1-4): EAQVTQNPRYLITVTGKKLTVTCSQNMNHEYMSWYRQDPGLGLRQIYYSMNVEVTDKGDVPEGYKVSRKEKRNFPLILESPSPNQTSLYFCASSFWSATRGKLFFGSGTQLSVL.

The J gene is TRBJ2-1, the V gene TRBV28, with D perhaps TRBD2 (5 bases). Germline V CDR1 and CDR2: MDHEN, SYDVKM. V was clipped by 6 bases and J by 1 base, with 13 bases between them. CDR3 length: 15 residues. The CDR3 sequence: CASSLALLSYNEQFF. In nucleotides, the CDR3 is TGTGCCAGCAGCCTAGCCCTTCTTTCCTACAATGAGCAGTTCTTC.

The chain joins TRBV4-1 to TRBJ1-2, with 7 bases that match TRBD1. V trimming: 4 bases; J trimming: 2 bases; junction bases outside the gene matches: 4. Germline V gene data show CDR1 as MGHRA and CDR2 as YSYEKL. This CDR3 is built from 14 residues. The CDR3 nucleotides read TGCGCCAGCAGCCCCAGGGGGGCCAACTATGGCTACACCTTC. Translating gives CASSPRGANYGYTF.

This rearrangement joins TRBV2 to TRBJ2-3, with a possible D match to TRBD2 (6 bases). The ends were cut back, 1 base at V and 2 bases at J, with 7 bases in the middle. Looked up from germline, CDR1 is SNHLY and CDR2 is FYNNEI. This CDR3 spans 14 amino acids. The CDR3 loop reads CASSEGGVTDTQYF. The CDR3 DNA is TGTGCCAGCAGTGAAGGGGGGGTCACAGATACGCAGTATTTT.

This chain links TRBV27 with TRBJ1-2, with D possibly matching TRBD1 (5 bases). The CDR3 contains 14 residues. Germline V gives CDR1 MNHEY, CDR2 SMNVEV (reference sequence). Trimming took off 6 bases at V and 3 bases at J, with 14 bases between the two ends. The CDR3 here is CASRSWGEDYGYTF. The CDR3 region has the DNA TGTGCCAGCAGATCCTGGGGGGAGGACTATGGCTACACCTTC.

The rearrangement uses TRBV6-6 and TRBJ2-7; the D gene is possibly TRBD1 (6 bases). Germline-derived CDR1 and CDR2 are MNHNY and SVGAGI (reference sequence). V was pared by 6 bases and J by 1 base, with 10 bases between. This CDR3 spans 13 amino acids. The CDR3 protein is CASRTGISYEQYF. The DNA of the CDR3 is TGTGCCAGCAGGACAGGCATATCCTACGAGCAGTACTTC.

The genes are TRBV6-5 and TRBJ2-5; 8 bases match TRBD1. This CDR3 contains 15 residues. The junction had 10 bases not matched to a gene; V was cut back by 5 bases and J by 5 bases. Germline CDR1 is MNHEY and CDR2 is SVGAGI. The CDR3 DNA reads TGTGCCAGCAGTAAGGGACAGGTATTGTGGGAGACCCAGTACTTC. This encodes CASSKGQVLWETQYF.

The chain has TRBV3-1 (or the pseudogene TRBV3-2) and TRBJ1-1; 9 nucleotides align to TRBD1. This CDR3 spans 18 amino acids. CDR1 is LGHDT and CDR2 is YNNKEL in the germline V gene (reference sequence). V shed 4 bases, J shed 0 bases, and the junction held 12 bases outside the gene matches. The CDR3 loop is CASSLPGGQGDLNTEAFF. CDR3 sequence (DNA): TGTGCCAGCAGCCTCCCAGGGGGACAGGGCGATTTGAACACTGAAGCTTTCTTT.

This chain uses TRBV6-2 or TRBV6-3 with TRBJ2-2, with 9 bases aligning to TRBD2. Germline trimming cut 4 bases from V and 7 bases from J; bases unmatched to any gene: 13. The CDR3 totals 17 residues. CDR1 and CDR2 (germline): MNHEY, SVGEGT. CDR3: CASSWDPGTSRDGELFF. The CDR3 bases are TGTGCCAGCAGTTGGGACCCGGGGACTAGCAGGGACGGGGAGCTGTTTTTT.